A single sample is the source of the 23 T cell receptor beta chains below, sequenced in a study of blood T cell repertoires in COVID-19. Generated by immunoSEQ multiplex PCR, the TCRdb table keeps only in-frame clones and is missing some. Of about 98,000 clones listed, about 80% are singletons. What was sequenced was peripheral blood. All receptors derive from a man aged 55-75 years with acute or convalescent COVID-19.

This rearrangement joins TRBV19 to TRBJ1-5; the D is unclear. Germline V lookup: CDR1 LNHDA, CDR2 SQIVND (reference sequence). Trimming pared 11 bases from V and 3 bases from J, leaving 11 bases between. This CDR3 has 12 amino acids. The CDR3 DNA sequence: TGTGCCTGCGGGGTCTTCAATCAGCCCCAGCATTTT. As protein: CACGVFNQPQHF. Full variable domain (missing parts from reference TRBV19 and TRBJ1-5): DGGITQSPKYLFRKEGQNVTLSCEQNLNHDAMYWYRQDPGQGLRLIYYSQIVNDFQKGDIAEGYSVSREKKESFPLTVTSAQKNPTAFYLCACGVFNQPQHFGDGTRLSIL.

By share, this clone counts as medium-sized. The CDR3 DNA reads TGTGCCTGGAGTGTAATGTCAGATGCCCCCGGGGAGCTGTTTTTT. Protein sequence: CAWSVMSDAPGELFF. The rearrangement uses TRBV30 and TRBJ2-2; D is unresolved. The CDR3 has 15 residues. CDR1 and CDR2 from the germline V gene are GTSNPN and SVGIG (reference sequence). The ends were cut back, 0 bases at V and 6 bases at J, with 14 bases in the middle.

The gene calls are TRBV4-3 and TRBJ1-2, with no clear D. The germline gives CDR1 LGHNA, CDR2 YSLEER. The germline V and J ends were trimmed by 0 bases and 0 bases, with 8 bases remaining between them. The CDR3 totals 15 residues. The CDR3 is CASSQERRPNYGYTF. CDR3 DNA sequence: TGCGCCAGCAGCCAAGAGAGGAGACCTAACTATGGCTACACCTTC.

The V call is TRBV3-1 (or the pseudogene TRBV3-2), the J call TRBJ1-4; maybe TRBD1 (5 bases). Germline V lookup: CDR1 LGHDT, CDR2 YNNKEL (reference sequence). This CDR3 comprises 13 residues. The V end was cut by 1 base, the J end by 11 bases, with 11 bases between. For the CDR3, the DNA is TGTGCCAGCAGCCAAGGTAGCAGGGTGAAACTGTTTTTT. As protein: CASSQGSRVKLFF.

The rearrangement links TRBV6-5 to TRBJ1-6, with 12 positions matching TRBD1. Germline CDR1 reads MNHEY; CDR2 reads SVGAGI. CDR3 size: 16 residues. J was trimmed by 9 bases and V by 0 bases; bases with no gene match: 3. CDR3 sequence (DNA): TGTGCCAGCAGTTACTCGGGACAGGGGGCCGGTTCACCCCTCCACTTT. Residues: CASSYSGQGAGSPLHF.

The chain is built from TRBV9 and TRBJ2-2; 9 bases match TRBD2. The V gene end was trimmed by 0 bases and the J gene end by 5 bases; junction bases not matched to a gene: 8. The germline gives CDR1 SGDLS, CDR2 YYNGEE. The length of the CDR3 is 17 residues. CDR3 protein: CASSVEGGRARTGELFF. Written as DNA, the CDR3 is TGTGCCAGCAGCGTAGAGGGCGGGAGGGCCCGGACCGGGGAGCTGTTTTTT.

The genes are TRBV6-5 and TRBJ1-2; 7 bases fit TRBD1. The CDR3 is made up of 13 amino acids. The germline V gene has CDR1 MNHEY and CDR2 SVGAGI. With V trimmed by 4 bases and J by 8 bases, 7 bases remained unmatched. The CDR3 DNA is TGTGCCAGCAGTTTTTTGGACAGGCCGGGCTACACCTTC. Amino acid sequence: CASSFLDRPGYTF.

The chain joins TRBV6-2 or TRBV6-3 to TRBJ2-7; TRBD1 agrees at 8 bases. Losses at the gene ends were 2 bases for V and 3 bases for J; bases not matched to a gene: 6. Per germline, CDR1 MNHEY and CDR2 SVGEGT. CDR3 length: 15 amino acids. This chain's CDR3 is CASSYGQGTSYEQYV. The DNA for the CDR3 is TGTGCCAGCAGTTACGGACAGGGAACAAGCTACGAGCAGTACGTC.

The chain is built from TRBV30 and TRBJ2-7, with 9 positions matching TRBD1. The germline V gene has CDR1 GTSNPN and CDR2 SVGIG (reference sequence). This CDR3 contains 13 residues. The J segment lost 1 base and the V segment lost 5 bases, leaving 3 bases of the junction unmatched. The CDR3 reads CAWGQGYSYEQYF. The CDR3 DNA is TGTGCCTGGGGACAGGGGTATTCCTACGAGCAGTACTTC.

The chain has TRBV27 and TRBJ1-2; weak D call: TRBD1 (6 bases). CDR1 MNHEY and CDR2 SMNVEV come from the germline V gene (reference sequence). V gave up 3 bases and J gave up 8 bases, with 22 bases separating them. This CDR3 contains 16 residues. CDR3 nucleotide sequence: TGTGCCAGCAGTTTTCTAGCAGGGGATGGCATCGAGGGCTACACCTTC. The encoded protein is CASSFLAGDGIEGYTF.

V is TRBV24-1 and J is TRBJ2-1; TRBD2 matches 8 bases. The length of the CDR3 is 14 residues. Germline CDR1 is KGHDR and CDR2 is SFDVKD. The junction had 9 bases not matched to a gene; V was cut back by 9 bases and J by 6 bases. CDR3: CATGVSGRGNEQFF. The DNA for the CDR3 is TGTGCCACCGGTGTGAGCGGGAGAGGCAATGAGCAGTTCTTC.

The V gene is TRBV6-5, the J gene TRBJ1-2; D not resolved. The CDR3 is 12 amino acids. Trimming took off 10 bases at V and 2 bases at J, with 11 bases between the two ends. Per the germline V gene, CDR1 is MNHEY and CDR2 is SVGAGI. The CDR3 loop reads CATMRENYGYTF. The CDR3 coding sequence is TGTGCCACCATGAGAGAGAACTATGGCTACACCTTC.

This sequence joins TRBV9 and TRBJ2-1; 11 bases align to TRBD2. J lost 3 bases, V lost 6 bases, and 8 bases had no gene match. Germline V gene sequence: CDR1 SGDLS, CDR2 YYNGEE. The CDR3 contains 16 residues. CDR3 DNA: TGTGCCAGCACCCAATCCGGGACTAGCGGCTACAATGAGCAGTTCTTC. It translates to CASTQSGTSGYNEQFF.

This clone was counted a few times. V gene TRBV7-2 combines with J gene TRBJ1-5, with D possibly TRBD1 on 6 matching bases. Germline V gene data show CDR1 as SGHTA and CDR2 as FQGNSA. CDR3 length: 13 amino acids. V lost 7 bases, J lost 1 base, and 8 bases lay in between. The CDR3 sequence is CASTGQSNQPQHF. DNA of the CDR3: TGTGCCAGCACCGGACAGAGCAATCAGCCCCAGCATTTT.

The rearrangement joins TRBV7-2 to TRBJ2-1; 11 nucleotides agree with TRBD2. V shed 6 bases, J shed 13 bases, and the junction held 8 bases outside the gene matches. Germline lookup yields CDR1 SGHTA and CDR2 FQGNSA. The CDR3 consists of 13 residues. CDR3 DNA: TGTGCCAGCAGGAGGATGACTAGCGGGACACAGTTCTTC. This sequence encodes CASRRMTSGTQFF.

The chain employs TRBV5-1 and TRBJ2-5; D may be TRBD2 (5 bases). The CDR3 sequence is 15 residues long. CDR1 and CDR2 from the germline V gene are SGHRS and YFSETQ. Between the trimmed V and J ends, which lost 0 bases and 0 bases, there was a span of 9 bases. In DNA form, the CDR3 reads TGCGCCAGCAGCTTGGCCGCGGGTAACCAAGAGACCCAGTACTTC. It yields the protein CASSLAAGNQETQYF.

V gene TRBV7-3 combines with J gene TRBJ2-1; TRBD2 matches 14 bases. This CDR3 contains 15 residues. The trim removed 2 bases at V and 7 bases at J, leaving 1 base unmatched. The germline gives CDR1 SGHTA, CDR2 FQGTGA. CDR3 residues: CASSLGTSGGNEQFF. DNA of the CDR3: TGTGCCAGCAGCTTAGGGACTAGCGGGGGTAATGAGCAGTTCTTC.

V and J are TRBV6-2 or TRBV6-3 and TRBJ2-5, with D tentatively TRBD1 (5 bases). Trimming pared 4 bases from V and 2 bases from J, leaving 8 bases between. The CDR3 has 13 residues. The V gene's germline CDR1 is MNHEY and CDR2 SVGEGT. In DNA, the CDR3 is TGTGCCAGCAGTTTACAGGATCAAGAGACCCAGTACTTC. Its translation is CASSLQDQETQYF.

The CDR3 region is CASSMPRGRERSYNEQFF. The CDR3 coding sequence is TGTGCCAGTAGTATGCCCAGGGGGCGGGAGAGGTCCTACAATGAGCAGTTCTTC. V usage is TRBV19 and J usage is TRBJ2-1; TRBD1 might be the D (8 bases). Germline CDR1 and CDR2: LNHDA and SQIVND (reference sequence). This CDR3 has 18 residues. V lost 3 bases and J lost 1, with 19 bases in between.

The rearrangement uses TRBV6-5 and TRBJ2-5, with 7 nucleotides matching TRBD2. The CDR3 extends over 14 amino acids. The V gene end was trimmed by 7 bases and the J gene end by 4 bases; junction bases not matched to a gene: 9. The germline CDR1 and CDR2 sequences are MNHEY and SVGAGI. The CDR3 reads CASTQPGLLETQYF. The CDR3, as DNA: TGTGCCAGCACCCAACCGGGACTATTAGAGACCCAGTACTTC.

The V call is TRBV29-1, the J call TRBJ1-5; D is uncertain. Trimming stripped 4 bases from V and 3 bases from J, with 13 bases between. The CDR3 has 14 amino acids. Germline-derived CDR1 and CDR2 are SQVTM and ANQGSEA. CDR3 sequence reads: CSVASGLLNQPQHF. The CDR3 bases are TGCAGCGTTGCGAGTGGTCTCCTCAATCAGCCCCAGCATTTT.

This chain uses TRBV18 with TRBJ2-3; 10 bases match TRBD2. J gave up 4 bases and V 5 bases, and 6 bases lay outside the gene matches. Germline assignment: CDR1 KGHSH and CDR2 LQKENI. The CDR3 runs to 15 residues. The CDR3 reads CASSASGSFSDTQYF. As DNA, the CDR3 is TGTGCCAGCTCAGCTAGCGGGAGTTTCTCAGATACGCAGTATTTT.

This chain uses TRBV19 with TRBJ1-1; 7 positions agree with TRBD1. Germline values: CDR1 LNHDA, CDR2 SQIVND (reference sequence). V shed 0 bases and J 3 bases; nucleotides not matched to a gene: 10. The CDR3 has 17 residues. The CDR3 spells CASSIDGAGGTHTEAFF. The CDR3 nucleotides are TGTGCCAGTAGTATAGACGGTGCAGGGGGAACCCACACTGAAGCTTTCTTT.